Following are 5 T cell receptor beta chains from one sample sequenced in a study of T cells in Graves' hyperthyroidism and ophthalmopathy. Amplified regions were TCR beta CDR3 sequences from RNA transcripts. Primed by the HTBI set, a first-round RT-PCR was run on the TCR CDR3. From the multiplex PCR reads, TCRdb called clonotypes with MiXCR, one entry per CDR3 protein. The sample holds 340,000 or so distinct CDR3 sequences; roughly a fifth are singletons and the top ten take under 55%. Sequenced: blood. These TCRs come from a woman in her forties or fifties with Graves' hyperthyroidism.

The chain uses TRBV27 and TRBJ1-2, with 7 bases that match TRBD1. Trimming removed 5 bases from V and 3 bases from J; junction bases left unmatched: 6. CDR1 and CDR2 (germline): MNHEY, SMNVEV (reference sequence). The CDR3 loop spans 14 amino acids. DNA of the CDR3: TGTGCCAGCAGTCAACGAGGGGGCGACTATGGCTACACCTTC. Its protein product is CASSQRGGDYGYTF.

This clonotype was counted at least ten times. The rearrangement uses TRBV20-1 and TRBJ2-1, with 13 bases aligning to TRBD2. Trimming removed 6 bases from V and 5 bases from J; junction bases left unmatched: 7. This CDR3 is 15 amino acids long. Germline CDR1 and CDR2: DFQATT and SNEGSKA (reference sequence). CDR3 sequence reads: CSAFVTSGRHNEQFF. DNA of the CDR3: TGCAGTGCCTTTGTGACTAGCGGGAGGCACAATGAGCAGTTCTTC.

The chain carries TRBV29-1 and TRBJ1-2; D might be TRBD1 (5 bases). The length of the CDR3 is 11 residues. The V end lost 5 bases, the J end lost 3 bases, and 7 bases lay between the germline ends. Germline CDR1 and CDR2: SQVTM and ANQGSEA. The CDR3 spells CSVKQDYGYTF. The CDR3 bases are TGCAGCGTTAAACAGGACTATGGCTACACCTTC.

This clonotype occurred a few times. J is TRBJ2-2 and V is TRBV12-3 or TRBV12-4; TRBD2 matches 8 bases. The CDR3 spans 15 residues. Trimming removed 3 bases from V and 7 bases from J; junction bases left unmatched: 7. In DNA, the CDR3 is TGTGCCAGCAGTTTTAGCGGGGTGGTTGTCGGGGAGCTGTTTTTT. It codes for CASSFSGVVVGELFF.

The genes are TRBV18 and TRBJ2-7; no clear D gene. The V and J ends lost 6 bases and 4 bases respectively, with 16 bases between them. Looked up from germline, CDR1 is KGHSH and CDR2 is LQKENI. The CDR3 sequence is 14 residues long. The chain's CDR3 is CASSQDPLFYEQYF. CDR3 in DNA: TGTGCCAGCTCGCAAGACCCCCTTTTTTACGAGCAGTACTTC.